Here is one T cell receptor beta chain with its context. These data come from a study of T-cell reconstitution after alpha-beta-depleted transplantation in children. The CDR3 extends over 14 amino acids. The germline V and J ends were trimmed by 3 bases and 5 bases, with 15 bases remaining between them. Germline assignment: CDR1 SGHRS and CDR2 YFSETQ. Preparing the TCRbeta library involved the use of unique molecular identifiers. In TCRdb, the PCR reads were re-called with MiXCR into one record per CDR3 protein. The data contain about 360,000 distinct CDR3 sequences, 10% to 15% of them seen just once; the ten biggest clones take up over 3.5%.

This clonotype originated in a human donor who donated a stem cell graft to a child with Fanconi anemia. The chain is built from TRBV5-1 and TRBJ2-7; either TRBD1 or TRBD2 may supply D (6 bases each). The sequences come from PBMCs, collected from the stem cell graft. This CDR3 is CASSSRGTGDEQYV. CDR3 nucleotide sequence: TGCGCCAGCAGCTCCAGGGGAACGGGGGACGAGCAGTACGTC.